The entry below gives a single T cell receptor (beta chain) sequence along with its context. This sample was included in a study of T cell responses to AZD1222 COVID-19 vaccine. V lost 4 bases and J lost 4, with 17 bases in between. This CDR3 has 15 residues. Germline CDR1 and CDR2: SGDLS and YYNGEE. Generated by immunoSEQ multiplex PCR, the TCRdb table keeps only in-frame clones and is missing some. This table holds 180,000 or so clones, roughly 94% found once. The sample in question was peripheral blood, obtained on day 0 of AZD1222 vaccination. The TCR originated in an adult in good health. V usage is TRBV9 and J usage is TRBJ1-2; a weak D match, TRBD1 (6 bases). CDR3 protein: CASSTAPGAVYGYTF. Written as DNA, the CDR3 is TGTGCCAGCAGCACCGCGCCAGGGGCTGTCTATGGCTACACCTTC.